This paragraph reports one T cell receptor (beta chain). This clonotype was recorded once. It lacks a known antigen. No much larger clone is present one base from it, and per-base qualities are unavailable. One read alone provides weak support. V loses 0 bases at its end and J loses 0 bases; junction bases beyond the gene matches: 7. In the germline V gene, CDR1 corresponds to SQVTM and CDR2 to ANQGSEA. The CDR3 sequence holds 16 residues, the cysteine and phenylalanine included. Just CDR3 DNA is preserved here, 48 bases in frame from base 1. The library was produced with RT-PCR. The sequencer was a NextSeq 550. TCRdb applied fastp at Q25 and MiXCR to the public reads, then kept only in-frame beta chains. For every CDR3 protein sequence, its rows merge into one entry that carries the most common genes and DNA. This sample is represented by tens of thousands of distinct CDR3 sequences; about 37% of them were singletons. Just over 75% of the sample goes to the ten largest clones.

The data belong to a study of patients and donors after allogeneic stem cell transplantation (dated by TCRdb to about 2020). This sequence originates from a human donor who was either an allogeneic HSCT recipient or a stem cell or donor lymphocyte infusion donor (not recorded which). It is not recorded whose cells these are; they may come from a transplant donor. The chain is encoded by TRBV29-1 joined to TRBJ2-7, and 8 junction bases match TRBD2. Sequenced: blood, either unsorted or a sorted T cell fraction (not recorded which). The CDR3 reads CSVEDAFGTSSYEQYF. The DNA sequence is given as TGCAGCGTTGAAGATGCCTTCGGGACTAGCTCCTACGAGCAGTACTTC.